These 10 T cell receptor beta chains were sequenced from one sample in a study of blood T cell repertoires in COVID-19. TCRdb's table, derived via immunoSEQ multiplex PCR, lists solely in-frame clones and lacks some. The sample records approximately 230,000 clones, around 85% being singletons. Source material: peripheral blood. These receptors came from a man at least 80 years old with acute or convalescent COVID-19.

The V and J genes are TRBV28 and TRBJ1-4; D gene uncertain. The germline V and J ends were trimmed by 7 bases and 5 bases, with 14 bases remaining between them. The germline CDR1 and CDR2 sequences are MDHEN and SYDVKM. The CDR3 extends over 14 amino acids. The CDR3 is CASNGYSPNEKLFF. The CDR3 DNA reads as TGTGCCAGCAATGGCTACAGCCCGAATGAAAAACTGTTTTTT.

The rearrangement joins TRBV5-1 to TRBJ1-1, with 8 nucleotides matching TRBD1. The CDR3 length is 15 residues. The germline V gene encodes CDR1 SGHRS and CDR2 YFSETQ. With V trimmed by 4 bases and J by 0 bases, 5 bases remained unmatched. CDR3 loop: CASSPEGQVNTEAFF. For the CDR3, the DNA is TGCGCCAGCAGCCCGGAGGGACAGGTGAACACTGAAGCTTTCTTT. Full variable domain (rest looked up from reference TRBV5-1 and TRBJ1-1): KAGVTQTPRYLIKTRGQQVTLSCSPISGHRSVSWYQQTPGQGLQFLFEYFSETQRNKGNFPGRFSGRQFSNSRSEMNVSTLELGDSALYLCASSPEGQVNTEAFFGQGTRLTVV.

The genes are TRBV6-4 and TRBJ1-1; D is uncertain. Trimming cost V 2 bases and J 3 bases, with 13 bases left between them. The CDR3 has 15 amino acids. Germline CDR1 and CDR2: MRHNA and SNTAGT. The CDR3 coding sequence is TGTGCCAGCAGTGACCCGTATCCAGGCTACACTGAAGCTTTCTTT. This sequence encodes CASSDPYPGYTEAFF.

The rearrangement uses TRBV9 and TRBJ2-3; 9 nucleotides align to TRBD2. The germline V gene encodes CDR1 SGDLS and CDR2 YYNGEE. Germline trimming cut 4 bases from V and 5 bases from J; bases unmatched to any gene: 8. This CDR3 spans 15 amino acids. CDR3: CASSTSGGRVDTQYF. Here the CDR3 DNA reads TGTGCCAGCAGCACAAGCGGGGGGCGGGTAGATACGCAGTATTTT.

This chain links TRBV7-9 with TRBJ1-5, with D possibly matching TRBD1 (5 bases). Looked up from germline, CDR1 is SEHNR and CDR2 is FQNEAQ (reference sequence). Deletions cut 5 bases from V and 3 bases from J, with 11 bases between. The CDR3 is 14 amino acids. For the CDR3, the DNA is TGTGCCAGCAGCCGGGGGACCAACAATCAGCCCCAGCATTTT. It specifies CASSRGTNNQPQHF.

The chain uses TRBV19 and TRBJ2-5, with TRBD1 matching 9 bases. Per germline, CDR1 LNHDA and CDR2 SQIVND (reference sequence). CDR3 length: 13 residues. The V gene end was trimmed by 10 bases and the J gene end by 4 bases; junction bases not matched to a gene: 7. CDR3 DNA sequence: TGTGCCACCAGATACAGGGGGCGAGAGACCCAGTACTTC. Its translation is CATRYRGRETQYF.

Points on this clone: No DNA is shown, since the ends of the CDR3 on it are uncertain; the CDR3 is the one TCRdb lists. The chain links TRBV24-1 to TRBJ1-2; TRBD1 is the table's D call and was not checked against the DNA. From germline, CDR1 is KGHDR and CDR2 SFDVKD. The CDR3 is 14 residues long, counting both termini. CDR3 region: CATSDFGSGYGYTF.

The genes are TRBV19 and TRBJ1-5, with D possibly being TRBD1 (5 bases). V lost 7 bases, J lost 0 bases, and 19 bases lay in between. CDR1 and CDR2 from the germline V gene are LNHDA and SQIVND (reference sequence). CDR3 size: 17 residues. The CDR3 coding sequence is TGTGCCAGTATCGAAGGTGGAACAGGTGTTAGCAATCAGCCCCAGCATTTT. It is translated as CASIEGGTGVSNQPQHF.

This chain uses TRBV5-5 with TRBJ2-7, with D possibly TRBD2 on 5 matching bases. The V end was cut by 1 base, the J end by 6 bases, with 17 bases between. The germline CDR1 and CDR2 sequences are SGHKS and YYEKEE (reference sequence). The CDR3 runs to 15 residues. The CDR3 DNA reads as TGTGCCAGCAGCTTGTGGGCAGGAGCGGTGGGCGAGCAGTACTTC. It specifies CASSLWAGAVGEQYF.

Remarks on this clone: Other nucleotide sequences from this sample produce the same CDR3. The chain uses TRBV18 and TRBJ1-1, with D possibly TRBD1 on 5 matching bases. Per the germline V gene, CDR1 is KGHSH and CDR2 is LQKENI. The CDR3 length is 13 residues. V was clipped by 3 bases and J by 1 base, with 6 bases between them. The CDR3 sequence is CASSPQGNTEAFF. The CDR3 DNA is TGTGCCAGCTCACCTCAGGGGAACACTGAAGCTTTCTTT.